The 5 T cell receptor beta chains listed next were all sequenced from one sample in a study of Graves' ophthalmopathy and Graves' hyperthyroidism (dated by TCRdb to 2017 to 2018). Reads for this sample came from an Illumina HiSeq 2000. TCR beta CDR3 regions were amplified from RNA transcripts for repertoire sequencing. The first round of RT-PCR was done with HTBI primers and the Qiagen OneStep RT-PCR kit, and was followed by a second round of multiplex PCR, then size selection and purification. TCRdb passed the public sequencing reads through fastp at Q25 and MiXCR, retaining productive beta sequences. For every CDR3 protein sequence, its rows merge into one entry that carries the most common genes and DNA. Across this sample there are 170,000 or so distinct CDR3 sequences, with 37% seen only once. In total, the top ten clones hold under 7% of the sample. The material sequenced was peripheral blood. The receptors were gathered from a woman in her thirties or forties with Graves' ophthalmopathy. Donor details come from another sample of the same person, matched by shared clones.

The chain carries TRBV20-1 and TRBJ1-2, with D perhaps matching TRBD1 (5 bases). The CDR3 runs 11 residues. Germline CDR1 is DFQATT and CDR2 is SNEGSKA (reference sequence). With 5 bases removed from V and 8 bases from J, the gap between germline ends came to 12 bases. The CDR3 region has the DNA TGCAGTGCTGCGCGGGGGGAGGGCTACACCTTC. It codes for CSAARGEGYTF.

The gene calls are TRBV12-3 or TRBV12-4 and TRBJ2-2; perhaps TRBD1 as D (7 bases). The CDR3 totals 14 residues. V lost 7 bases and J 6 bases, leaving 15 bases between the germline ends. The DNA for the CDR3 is TGTGCCAGCACCCGACAGGGCGGGGCCGGGGAGCTGTTTTTT. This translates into CASTRQGGAGELFF.

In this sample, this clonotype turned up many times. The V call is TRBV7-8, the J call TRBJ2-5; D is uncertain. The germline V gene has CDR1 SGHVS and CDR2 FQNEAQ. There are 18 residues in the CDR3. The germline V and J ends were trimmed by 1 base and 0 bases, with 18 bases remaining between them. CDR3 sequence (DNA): TGTGCCAGCAGCTTAGGACAAGGCAGCCACCCGTACCAAGAGACCCAGTACTTC. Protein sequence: CASSLGQGSHPYQETQYF.

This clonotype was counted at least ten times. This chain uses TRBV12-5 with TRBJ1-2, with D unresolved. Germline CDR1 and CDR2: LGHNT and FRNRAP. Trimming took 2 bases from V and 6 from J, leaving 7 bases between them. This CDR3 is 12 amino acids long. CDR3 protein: CASGLTDHGYTF. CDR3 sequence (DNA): TGTGCTAGTGGTTTGACGGACCATGGCTACACCTTC.

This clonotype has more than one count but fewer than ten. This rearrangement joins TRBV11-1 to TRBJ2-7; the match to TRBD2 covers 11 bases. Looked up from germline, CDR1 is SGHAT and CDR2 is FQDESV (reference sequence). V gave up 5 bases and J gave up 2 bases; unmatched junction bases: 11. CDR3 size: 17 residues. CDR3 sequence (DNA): TGTGCCAGCAGCCCCCGGTGGACTAGCGGGCCTACCTACGAGCAGTACTTC. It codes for CASSPRWTSGPTYEQYF.